This TCR beta chain originates from a study of beta chain features in type 1 diabetes. Expressed TCRB transcripts were sequenced after all isolated RNA was converted to cDNA. TCRdb's copy holds only in-frame clones and misses some; the assay was immunoSEQ multiplex PCR. The sample lists over 100,000 clones, about two fifths occurring once. With 0 bases clipped from V and 4 bases from J, the junction kept 6 bases outside the gene matches. Germline CDR1 SGHRS, CDR2 YFSETQ. This CDR3 spans 16 amino acids. The receptor's source is a young woman in good health. The chain has TRBV5-1 and TRBJ2-1; 8 bases fit TRBD2. Sequenced input: stem cell memory CD4+ T cells from blood. The CDR3 DNA is TGCGCCAGCAGCTTGGGGATAGCGGGAAAATACAATGAGCAGTTCTTC. Encoded protein: CASSLGIAGKYNEQFF.